This T cell receptor (beta chain) was captured in a study of lymphopenia after photon versus proton radiotherapy. Study results and caveats: Relative stability marked proton patients; photon patients lost diversity and naive cells. Only patients who died were analyzed for survival; proton advantage is unproven. After the lymphocyte nadir, photon-treated repertoires showed oligoclonal expansion, especially of CD8+ Temra cells. Larger post-nadir TCR diversity loss correlated inversely with survival in deceased patients.

About this clone itself: Its specificity is unknown. Within the sample, other DNA sequences also encode this same CDR3.

Some clones are missing from TCRdb's copy, which holds only in-frame ones; the method was immunoSEQ multiplex PCR. This sample has 75,000 to 95,000 clones, with around 83% found just once. The receptor's source is a man aged 55-75 years with pancreatic cancer. Sequenced here: peripheral blood, sampled from a patient treated with proton-based radiotherapy.

CDR3 amino acids: CASSIPQGAGANVLTF. The CDR3 region has the DNA TGTGCCAGTAGTATCCCACAGGGGGCTGGGGCCAACGTCCTGACTTTC. J is TRBJ2-6 and V is TRBV19; 8 bases agree with TRBD1. The CDR3 totals 16 residues. V was clipped by 3 bases and J by 2 bases; unmatched bases: 3. Germline-derived CDR1 and CDR2 are LNHDA and SQIVND (reference sequence).